Shown below are 10 T cell receptor beta chains from a single sample sequenced in a study of T cells after yellow fever vaccination (dated by TCRdb to the late 2010s). To prepare the library, 5' RACE was applied. Sequenced using an Illumina HiSeq 2500. The raw public data were reprocessed by TCRdb itself: fastp quality trimming at Q25, MiXCR clonotype calling, in-frame beta chains only. Entries that share a CDR3 protein sequence are merged under the most common genes and DNA. This sample gives 450,000 to 550,000 distinct CDR3 sequences in total; roughly 19% of them show up just once. The leading ten clones occupy approximately 15% of the sample. Taken with the paper, the label for treatment or condition translates to: live attenuated yellow fever vaccine strain. The sequenced sample was PBMCs, obtained 15 days after the yellow fever booster vaccination. These receptors originate from a man aged 25-45 years who received the YFV17D yellow fever vaccine.

This clonotype was observed a few times. J is TRBJ2-2 and V is TRBV19; D remains unclear. Per the germline V gene, CDR1 is LNHDA and CDR2 is SQIVND (reference sequence). The V and J ends lost 10 bases and 5 bases respectively, with 17 bases between them. There are 14 residues in the CDR3. The CDR3: CATRPLVNTGELFF. DNA for the CDR3: TGTGCCACTAGACCACTGGTGAATACCGGGGAGCTGTTTTTT.

The J gene is TRBJ1-1, the V gene TRBV3-1; the D is unclear. This CDR3 spans 14 amino acids. From germline, CDR1 is LGHDT and CDR2 YNNKEL (reference sequence). The V gene lost 1 base and the J gene lost 5 bases, with 11 bases spanning the gap. The DNA of the CDR3 is TGTGCCAGCAGCCAAGGAGGGTTGGGTACTGAAGCTTTCTTT. Amino acids: CASSQGGLGTEAFF. Full variable domain (rest looked up from reference TRBV3-1 and TRBJ1-1): DTAVSQTPKYLVTQMGNDKSIKCEQNLGHDTMYWYKQDSKKFLKIMFSYNNKELIINETVPNRFSPKSPDKAHLNLHINSLELGDSAVYFCASSQGGLGTEAFFGQGTRLTVV.

The V call is TRBV6-1, the J call TRBJ2-3; 10 bases line up with TRBD1. Germline CDR1 MNHNS, CDR2 SASEGT. This CDR3 region has 14 residues. Trimming removed 8 bases from V and 3 bases from J; junction bases left unmatched: 5. This CDR3 is CASLDRGLTDTQYF. CDR3 DNA: TGTGCCAGCTTAGACAGGGGGCTAACAGATACGCAGTATTTT.

V is TRBV10-3 and J is TRBJ2-7, with D tentatively TRBD1 or TRBD2 (5 bases each). Trimming took off 7 bases at V and 4 bases at J, with 14 bases between the two ends. There are 13 residues in the CDR3. Germline assignment: CDR1 ENHRY and CDR2 SYGVKD. In nucleotides, the CDR3 is TGTGCCATCACCCTAGGGACGGGTTACGAGCAGTACTTC. The encoded protein is CAITLGTGYEQYF.

Comments on this clonotype: At one boundary the junction diverges from the germline segment, which might be a read error. J is TRBJ2-1 and V is TRBV6-2 or TRBV6-3; no clear D. This CDR3 region has 16 residues. The germline gives CDR1 MNHEY, CDR2 SVGEGT. The CDR3, as DNA: TGTGCCAGCAGTTACTCGTTCCAGCGCTCCGACAATGAGCAGTTCTTC. Its translation is CASSYSFQRSDNEQFF.

This clonotype appeared a few times. The chain recombines TRBV11-2 with TRBJ2-5, with D tentatively TRBD2 (6 bases). CDR1 SGHAT and CDR2 FQNNGV come from the germline V gene. The germline V and J ends were trimmed by 0 bases and 4 bases, with 21 bases remaining between them. The CDR3 has 18 amino acids. CDR3 in DNA: TGTGCCAGCAGCTTAGAGGATTACACTAGGGACTCTCGAGAGACCCAGTACTTC. This encodes CASSLEDYTRDSRETQYF.

The chain joins TRBV19 to TRBJ2-6; no definite D call. V lost 2 bases to trimming and J lost 0 bases, with 5 bases between them. Germline CDR1 is LNHDA and CDR2 is SQIVND (reference sequence). This CDR3 has 15 amino acids. The CDR3 DNA follows: TGTGCCAGTAGTATAAGGCACTCTGGGGCCAACGTCCTGACTTTC. The encoded protein is CASSIRHSGANVLTF.

This chain connects TRBV7-9 to TRBJ2-1; D is perhaps TRBD1 or TRBD2 (6 bases each). V lost 8 bases and J lost 0, with 14 bases in between. This CDR3 has 15 residues. Per the germline V gene, CDR1 is SEHNR and CDR2 is FQNEAQ (reference sequence). CDR3 protein: CASGRRGASYNEQFF. The CDR3, as DNA: TGTGCCAGCGGTCGAAGGGGGGCCTCCTACAATGAGCAGTTCTTC.

The J gene is TRBJ2-3, the V gene TRBV5-1, with D tentatively TRBD2 (6 bases). Germline values: CDR1 SGHRS, CDR2 YFSETQ. The CDR3 length is 12 residues. The V and J ends lost 4 bases and 5 bases respectively, with 8 bases between them. CDR3 sequence (DNA): TGCGCCAGCAGCACGACTAGAGATACGCAGTATTTT. Residues: CASSTTRDTQYF.

The chain combines TRBV20-1 with TRBJ2-7; 7 positions agree with TRBD1. The junction had 15 bases not matched to a gene; V was cut back by 1 base and J by 0 bases. Germline assignment: CDR1 DFQATT and CDR2 SNEGSKA (reference sequence). The CDR3 is 18 residues long. This chain's CDR3 is CSARGHSGGTAISYEQYF. The CDR3 region has the DNA TGCAGTGCTAGAGGACATTCCGGTGGGACAGCCATCTCCTACGAGCAGTACTTC.